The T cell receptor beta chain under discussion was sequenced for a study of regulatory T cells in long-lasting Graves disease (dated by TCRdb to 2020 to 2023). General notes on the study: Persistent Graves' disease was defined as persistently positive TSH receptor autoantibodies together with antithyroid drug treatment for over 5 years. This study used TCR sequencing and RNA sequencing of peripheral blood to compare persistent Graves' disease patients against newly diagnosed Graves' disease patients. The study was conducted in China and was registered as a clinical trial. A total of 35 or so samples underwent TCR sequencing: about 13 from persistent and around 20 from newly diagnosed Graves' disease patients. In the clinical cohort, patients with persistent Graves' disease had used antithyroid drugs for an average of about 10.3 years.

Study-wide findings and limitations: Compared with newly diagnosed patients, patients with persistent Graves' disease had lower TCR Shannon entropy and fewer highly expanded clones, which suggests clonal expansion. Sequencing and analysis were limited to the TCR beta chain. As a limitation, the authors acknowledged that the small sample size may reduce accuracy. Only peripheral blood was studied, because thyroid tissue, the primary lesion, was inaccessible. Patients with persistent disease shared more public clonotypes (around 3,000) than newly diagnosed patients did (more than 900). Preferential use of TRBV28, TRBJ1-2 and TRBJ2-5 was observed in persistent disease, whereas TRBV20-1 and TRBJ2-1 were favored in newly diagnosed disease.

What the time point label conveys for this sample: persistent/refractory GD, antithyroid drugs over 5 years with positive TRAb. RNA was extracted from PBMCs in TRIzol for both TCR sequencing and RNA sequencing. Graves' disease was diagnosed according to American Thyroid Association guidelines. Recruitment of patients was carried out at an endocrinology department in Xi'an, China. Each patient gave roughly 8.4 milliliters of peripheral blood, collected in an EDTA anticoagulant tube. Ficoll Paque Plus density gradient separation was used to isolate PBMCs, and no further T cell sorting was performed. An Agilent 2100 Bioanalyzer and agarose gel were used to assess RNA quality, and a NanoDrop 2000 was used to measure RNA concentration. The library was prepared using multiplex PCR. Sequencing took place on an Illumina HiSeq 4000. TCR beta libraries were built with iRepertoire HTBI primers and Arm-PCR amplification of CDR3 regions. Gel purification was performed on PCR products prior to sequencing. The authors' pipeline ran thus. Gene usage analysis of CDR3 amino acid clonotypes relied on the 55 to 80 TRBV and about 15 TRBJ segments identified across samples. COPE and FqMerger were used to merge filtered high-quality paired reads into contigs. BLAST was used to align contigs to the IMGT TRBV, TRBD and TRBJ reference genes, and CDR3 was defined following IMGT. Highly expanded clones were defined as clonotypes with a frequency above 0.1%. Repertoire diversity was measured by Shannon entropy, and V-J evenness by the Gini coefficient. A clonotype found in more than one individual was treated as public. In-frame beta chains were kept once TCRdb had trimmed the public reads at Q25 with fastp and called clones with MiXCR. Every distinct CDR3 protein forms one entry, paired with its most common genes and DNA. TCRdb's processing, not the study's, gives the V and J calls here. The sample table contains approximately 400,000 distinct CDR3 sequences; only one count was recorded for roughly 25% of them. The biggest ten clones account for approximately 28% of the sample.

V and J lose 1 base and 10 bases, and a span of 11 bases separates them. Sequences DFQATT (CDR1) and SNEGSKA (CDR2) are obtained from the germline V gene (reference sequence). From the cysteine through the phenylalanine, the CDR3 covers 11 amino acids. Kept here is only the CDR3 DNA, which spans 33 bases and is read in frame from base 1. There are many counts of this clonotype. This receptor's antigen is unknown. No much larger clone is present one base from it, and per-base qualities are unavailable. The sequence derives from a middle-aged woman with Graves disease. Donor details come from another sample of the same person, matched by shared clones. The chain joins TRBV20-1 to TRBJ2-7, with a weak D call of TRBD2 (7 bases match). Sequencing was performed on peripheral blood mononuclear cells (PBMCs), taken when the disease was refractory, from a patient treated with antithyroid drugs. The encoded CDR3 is CSARGGGLQYF. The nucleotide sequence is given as TGCAGTGCTAGAGGGGGGGGCCTCCAGTACTTC.